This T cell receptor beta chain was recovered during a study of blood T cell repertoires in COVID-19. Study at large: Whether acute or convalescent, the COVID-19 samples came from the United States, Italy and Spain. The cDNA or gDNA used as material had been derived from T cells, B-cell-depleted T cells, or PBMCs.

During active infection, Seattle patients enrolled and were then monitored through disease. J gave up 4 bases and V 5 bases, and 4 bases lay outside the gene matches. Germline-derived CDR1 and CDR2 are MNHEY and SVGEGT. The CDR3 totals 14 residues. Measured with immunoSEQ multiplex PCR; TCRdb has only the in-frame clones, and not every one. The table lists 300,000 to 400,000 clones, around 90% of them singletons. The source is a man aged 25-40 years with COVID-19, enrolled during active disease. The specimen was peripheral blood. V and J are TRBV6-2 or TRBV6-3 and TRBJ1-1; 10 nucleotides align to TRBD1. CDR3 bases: TGTGCCAGCAGTATGGGACAGGGGAGCACTGAAGCTTTCTTT. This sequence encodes CASSMGQGSTEAFF.